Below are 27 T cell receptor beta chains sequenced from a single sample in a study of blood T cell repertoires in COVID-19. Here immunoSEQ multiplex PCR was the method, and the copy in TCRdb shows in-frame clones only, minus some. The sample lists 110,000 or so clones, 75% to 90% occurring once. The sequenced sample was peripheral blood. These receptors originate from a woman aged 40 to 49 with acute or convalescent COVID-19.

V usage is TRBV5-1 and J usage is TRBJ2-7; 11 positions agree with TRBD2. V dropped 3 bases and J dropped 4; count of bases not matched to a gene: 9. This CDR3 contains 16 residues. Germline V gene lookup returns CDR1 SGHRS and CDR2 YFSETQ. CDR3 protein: CASSSSGTSGSYEQYF. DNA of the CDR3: TGCGCCAGCAGCTCCTCCGGGACTAGCGGATCATACGAGCAGTACTTC.

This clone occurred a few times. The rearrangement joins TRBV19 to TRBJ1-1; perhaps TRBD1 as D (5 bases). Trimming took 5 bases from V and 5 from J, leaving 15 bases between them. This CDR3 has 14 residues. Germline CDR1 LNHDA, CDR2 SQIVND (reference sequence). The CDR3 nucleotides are TGTGCCAGTAGTGAACAGGCTATGGGGACTGAAGCTTTCTTT. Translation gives CASSEQAMGTEAFF. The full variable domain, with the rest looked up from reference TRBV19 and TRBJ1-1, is DGGITQSPKYLFRKEGQNVTLSCEQNLNHDAMYWYRQDPGQGLRLIYYSQIVNDFQKGDIAEGYSVSREKKESFPLTVTSAQKNPTAFYLCASSEQAMGTEAFFGQGTRLTVV.

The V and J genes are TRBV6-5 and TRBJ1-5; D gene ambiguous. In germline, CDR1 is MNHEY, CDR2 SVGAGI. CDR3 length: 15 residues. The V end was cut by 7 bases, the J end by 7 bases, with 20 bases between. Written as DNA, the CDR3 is TGTGCCAGCACGTCTTTCGAGCGGGGAAGACAGCCCCAGCATTTT. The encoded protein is CASTSFERGRQPQHF.

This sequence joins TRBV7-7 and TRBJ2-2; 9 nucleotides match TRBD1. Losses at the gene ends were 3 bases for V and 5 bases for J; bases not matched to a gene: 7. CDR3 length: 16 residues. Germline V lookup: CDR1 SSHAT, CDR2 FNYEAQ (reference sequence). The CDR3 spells CASSLMGQGRTGELFF. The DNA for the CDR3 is TGTGCCAGCAGCTTGATGGGACAGGGACGGACCGGGGAGCTGTTTTTT.

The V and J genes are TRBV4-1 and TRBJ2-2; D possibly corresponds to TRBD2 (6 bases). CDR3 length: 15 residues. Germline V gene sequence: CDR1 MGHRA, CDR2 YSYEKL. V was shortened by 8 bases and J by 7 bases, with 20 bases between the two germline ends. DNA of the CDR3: TGCGCCAGCCGAGCCCGAAGGGACGGGGGCGGGGAGCTGTTTTTT. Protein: CASRARRDGGGELFF.

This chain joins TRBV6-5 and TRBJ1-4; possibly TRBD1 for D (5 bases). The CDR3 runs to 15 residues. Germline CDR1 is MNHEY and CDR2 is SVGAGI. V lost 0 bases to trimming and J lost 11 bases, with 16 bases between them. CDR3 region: CASSYSWDHRGKLFF. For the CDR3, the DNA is TGTGCCAGCAGTTACTCTTGGGACCACCGGGGGAAACTGTTTTTT.

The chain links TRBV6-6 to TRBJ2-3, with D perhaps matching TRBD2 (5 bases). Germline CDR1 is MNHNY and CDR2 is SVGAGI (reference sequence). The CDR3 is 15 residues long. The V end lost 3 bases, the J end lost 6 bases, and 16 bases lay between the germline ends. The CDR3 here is CASSYLWPGMDTQYF. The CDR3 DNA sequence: TGTGCCAGCAGTTATTTGTGGCCGGGGATGGATACGCAGTATTTT.

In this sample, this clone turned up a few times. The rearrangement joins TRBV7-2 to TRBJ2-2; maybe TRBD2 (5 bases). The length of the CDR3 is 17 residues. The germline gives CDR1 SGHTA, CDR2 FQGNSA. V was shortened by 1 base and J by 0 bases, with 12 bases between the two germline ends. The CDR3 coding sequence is TGTGCCAGCAGCTTAGAAGCGGAGAATGCGAACACCGGGGAGCTGTTTTTT. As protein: CASSLEAENANTGELFF. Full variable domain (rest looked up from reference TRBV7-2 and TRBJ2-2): GAGVSQSPSNKVTEKGKDVELRCDPISGHTALYWYRQSLGQGLEFLIYFQGNSAPDKSGLPSDRFSAERTGGSVSTLTIQRTQQEDSAVYLCASSLEAENANTGELFFGEGSRLTVL.

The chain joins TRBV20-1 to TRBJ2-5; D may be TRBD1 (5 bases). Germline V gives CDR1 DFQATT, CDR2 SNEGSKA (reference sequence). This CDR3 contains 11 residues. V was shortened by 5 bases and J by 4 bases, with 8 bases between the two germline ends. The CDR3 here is CSAGQGETQYF. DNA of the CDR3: TGCAGTGCTGGGCAGGGAGAGACCCAGTACTTC.

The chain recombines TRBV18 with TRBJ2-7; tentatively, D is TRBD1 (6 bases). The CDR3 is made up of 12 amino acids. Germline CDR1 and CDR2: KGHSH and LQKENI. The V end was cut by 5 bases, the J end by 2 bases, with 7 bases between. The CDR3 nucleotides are TGTGCCAGCTCAGGACAGACCTACGAGCAGTACTTC. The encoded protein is CASSGQTYEQYF. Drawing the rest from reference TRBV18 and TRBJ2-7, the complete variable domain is NAGVMQNPRHLVRRRGQEARLRCSPMKGHSHVYWYRQLPEEGLKFMVYLQKENIIDESGMPKERFSAEFPKEGPSILRIQQVVRGDSAAYFCASSGQTYEQYFGPGTRLTVT.

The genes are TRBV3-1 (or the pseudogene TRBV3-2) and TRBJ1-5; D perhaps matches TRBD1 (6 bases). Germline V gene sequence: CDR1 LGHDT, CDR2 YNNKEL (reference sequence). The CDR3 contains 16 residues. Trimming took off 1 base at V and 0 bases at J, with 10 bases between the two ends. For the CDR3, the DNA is TGTGCCAGCAGCCAAGGGACAGCCTATAGCAATCAGCCCCAGCATTTT. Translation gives CASSQGTAYSNQPQHF.

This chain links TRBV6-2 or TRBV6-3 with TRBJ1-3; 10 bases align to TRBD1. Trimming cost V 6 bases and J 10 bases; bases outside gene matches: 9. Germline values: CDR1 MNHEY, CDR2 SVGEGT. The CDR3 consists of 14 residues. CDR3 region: CASSPRRDRGTIYF. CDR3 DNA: TGTGCCAGCAGCCCCAGGCGGGACAGGGGTACCATATATTTT.

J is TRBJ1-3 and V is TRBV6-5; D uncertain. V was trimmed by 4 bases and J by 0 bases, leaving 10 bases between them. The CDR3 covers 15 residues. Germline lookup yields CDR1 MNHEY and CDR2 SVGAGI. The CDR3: CASSLTNPSGNTIYF. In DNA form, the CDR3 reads TGTGCCAGCAGTTTAACTAACCCCTCTGGAAACACCATATATTTT.

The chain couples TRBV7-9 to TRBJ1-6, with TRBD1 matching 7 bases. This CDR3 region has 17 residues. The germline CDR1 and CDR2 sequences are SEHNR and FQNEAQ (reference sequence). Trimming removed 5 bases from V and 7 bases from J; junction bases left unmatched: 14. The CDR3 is CASSPRTLDRANSPLHF. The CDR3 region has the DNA TGTGCCAGCAGCCCGAGGACCCTAGACAGGGCGAATTCACCCCTCCACTTT.

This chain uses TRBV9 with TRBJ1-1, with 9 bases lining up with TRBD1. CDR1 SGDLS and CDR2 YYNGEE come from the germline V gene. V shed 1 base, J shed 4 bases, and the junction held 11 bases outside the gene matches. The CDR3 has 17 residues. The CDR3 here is CASSVSTGTGSRTEAFF. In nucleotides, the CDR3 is TGTGCCAGCAGCGTATCTACCGGGACAGGGTCCCGCACTGAAGCTTTCTTT. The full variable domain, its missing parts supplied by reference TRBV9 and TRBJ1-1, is DSGVTQTPKHLITATGQRVTLRCSPRSGDLSVYWYQQSLDQGLQFLIQYYNGEERAKGNILERFSAQQFPDLHSELNLSSLELGDSALYFCASSVSTGTGSRTEAFFGQGTRLTVV.

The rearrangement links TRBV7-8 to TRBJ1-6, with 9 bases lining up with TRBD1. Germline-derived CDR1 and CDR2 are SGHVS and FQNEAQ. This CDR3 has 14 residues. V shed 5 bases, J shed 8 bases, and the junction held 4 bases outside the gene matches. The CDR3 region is CASSPDRGDSPLHF. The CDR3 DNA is TGTGCCAGCAGCCCCGACAGGGGGGATTCACCCCTCCACTTT. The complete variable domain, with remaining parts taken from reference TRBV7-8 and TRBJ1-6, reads GAGVSQSPRYKVAKRGQDVALRCDPISGHVSLFWYQQALGQGPEFLTYFQNEAQLDKSGLPSDRFFAERPEGSVSTLKIQRTQQEDSAVYLCASSPDRGDSPLHFGNGTRLTVT.

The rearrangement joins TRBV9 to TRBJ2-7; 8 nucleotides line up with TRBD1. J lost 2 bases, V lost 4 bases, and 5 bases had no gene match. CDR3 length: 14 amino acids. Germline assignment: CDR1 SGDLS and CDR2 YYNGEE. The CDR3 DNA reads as TGTGCCAGCAGCCGGGACAGGTCCCCCTACGAGCAGTACTTC. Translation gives CASSRDRSPYEQYF.

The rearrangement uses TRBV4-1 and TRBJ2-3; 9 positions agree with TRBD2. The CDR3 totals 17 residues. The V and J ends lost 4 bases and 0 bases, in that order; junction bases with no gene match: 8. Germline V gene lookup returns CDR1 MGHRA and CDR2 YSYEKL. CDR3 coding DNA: TGCGCCAGCAGCCGGGAAGCGGGGGGCTTTAGCACAGATACGCAGTATTTT. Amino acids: CASSREAGGFSTDTQYF.

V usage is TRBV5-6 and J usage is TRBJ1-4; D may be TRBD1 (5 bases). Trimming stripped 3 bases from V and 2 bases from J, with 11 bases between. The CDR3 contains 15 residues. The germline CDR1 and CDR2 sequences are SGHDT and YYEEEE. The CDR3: CASSSLGGTNEKLFF. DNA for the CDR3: TGTGCCAGCAGCTCCCTGGGGGGGACTAATGAAAAACTGTTTTTT.

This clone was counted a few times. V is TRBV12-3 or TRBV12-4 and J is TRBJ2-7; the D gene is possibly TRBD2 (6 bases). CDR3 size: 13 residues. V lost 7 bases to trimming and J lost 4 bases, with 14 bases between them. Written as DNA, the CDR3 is TGTGCCAGCACCCGGGACTTAACATACGAGCAGTACTTC. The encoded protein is CASTRDLTYEQYF.

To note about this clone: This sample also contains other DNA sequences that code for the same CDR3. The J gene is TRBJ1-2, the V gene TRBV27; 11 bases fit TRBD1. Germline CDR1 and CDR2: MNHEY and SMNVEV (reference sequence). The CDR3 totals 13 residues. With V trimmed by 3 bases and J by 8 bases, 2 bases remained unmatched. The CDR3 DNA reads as TGTGCCAGCAGTTTGGGACAGGGGGGCGGCTACACCTTC. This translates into CASSLGQGGGYTF.

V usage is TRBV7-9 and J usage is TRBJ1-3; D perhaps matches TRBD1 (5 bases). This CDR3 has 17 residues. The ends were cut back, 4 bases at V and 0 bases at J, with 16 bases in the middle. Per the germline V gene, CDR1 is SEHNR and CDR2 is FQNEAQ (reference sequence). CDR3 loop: CASSSDPGVGSGNTIYF. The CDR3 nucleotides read TGTGCCAGCAGCTCAGACCCGGGGGTCGGCTCTGGAAACACCATATATTTT.

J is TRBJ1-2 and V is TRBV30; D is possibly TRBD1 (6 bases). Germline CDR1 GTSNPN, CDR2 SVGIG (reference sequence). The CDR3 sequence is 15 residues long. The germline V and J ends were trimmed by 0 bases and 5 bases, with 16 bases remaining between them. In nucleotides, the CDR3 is TGTGCCTGGAGTGTACCGCACAGGGCCCTGTATGGCTACACCTTC. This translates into CAWSVPHRALYGYTF.

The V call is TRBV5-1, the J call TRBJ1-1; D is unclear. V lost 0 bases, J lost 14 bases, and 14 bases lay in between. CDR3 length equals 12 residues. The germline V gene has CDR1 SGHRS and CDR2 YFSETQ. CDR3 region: CASSLAAEVLFF. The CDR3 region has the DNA TGCGCCAGCAGCTTGGCCGCGGAGGTATTATTCTTT.

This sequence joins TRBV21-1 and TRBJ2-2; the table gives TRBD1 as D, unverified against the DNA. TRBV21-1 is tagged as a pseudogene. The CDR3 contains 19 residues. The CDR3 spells CASSKVKSRENRGTGELFF. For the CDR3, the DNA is TGTGCCAGCAGCAAAGTAAAGTCCAGGGAAAATAGGGGGACCGGGGAGCTGTTTTTT.

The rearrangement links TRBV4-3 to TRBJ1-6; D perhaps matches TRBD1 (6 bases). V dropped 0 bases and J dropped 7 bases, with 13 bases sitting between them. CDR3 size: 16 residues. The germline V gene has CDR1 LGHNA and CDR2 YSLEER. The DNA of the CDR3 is TGCGCCAGCAGCCAAGAACGGGGGGCAGGGAATTCACCCCTCCACTTT. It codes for CASSQERGAGNSPLHF.

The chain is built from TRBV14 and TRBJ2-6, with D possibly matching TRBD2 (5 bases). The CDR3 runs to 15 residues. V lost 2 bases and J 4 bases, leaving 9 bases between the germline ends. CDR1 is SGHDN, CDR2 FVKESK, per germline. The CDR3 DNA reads TGTGCCAGCAGCCAATTCGGGGTCGGGGCCAACGTCCTGACTTTC. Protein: CASSQFGVGANVLTF.